This T cell receptor beta chain was identified in a study of Tregs in tolerant kidney transplant recipients. TCRdb's copy holds only in-frame clones and misses some; the assay was immunoSEQ multiplex PCR. There are roughly 32,000 clones in the sample, with roughly 14% held by the top ten. Of note for this clone: What it recognizes is unknown. The read ends 3 residues early relative to the CDR3; the germline J gene fills the gap.

Unstimulated regulatory T cells (CD4+CD25+CD127-), CD4+CD25- non-regulatory cells, CD4 and CD8 cells were FACS-sorted from thawed PBMCs. J was trimmed by 3 bases and V by 5 bases; bases with no gene match: 6. Germline V CDR1 and CDR2: SGHTA, FQGTGA. The CDR3 contains 15 residues. General study points: Activated donor B cell expansion appeared to reveal the most relevant donor-specific TCRbeta repertoire. Validation in larger populations is needed because few patients were studied. For some patients, primers changed over time, blocking nucleotide-level comparison.

The clonotype was recovered from a human donor who received a combined kidney and bone marrow transplant. The chain carries TRBV7-3 and TRBJ1-2; 10 bases are shared with TRBD1. This specimen consisted of CD8+ T cells from blood, obtained before the transplant. The CDR3 sequence is CASSPGTGAYYGYTF. The sequenced CDR3 bases are TGTGCCAGCAGCCCCGGGACAGGGGCCTACTATGGC.